The 14 T cell receptor beta chains below were found in one sample sequenced in a study of blood T cell repertoires in COVID-19. Produced via immunoSEQ multiplex PCR; TCRdb's table is partial and in-frame only. The sample has some 350,000 clones; around 91% are singletons. Input material: peripheral blood. The source of these receptors is a man in his late teens or twenties with active or convalescent COVID-19.

This clone was picked up one time. The rearrangement joins TRBV7-9 to TRBJ1-4, with a possible D match to TRBD1 (5 bases). V was pared by 5 bases and J by 3 bases, with 10 bases between. CDR1 is SEHNR and CDR2 is FQNEAQ in the germline V gene (reference sequence). The CDR3 has 14 amino acids. The CDR3 DNA reads as TGTGCCAGCAGCCCACGACAGTCTAATGAAAAACTGTTTTTT. It translates to CASSPRQSNEKLFF. The whole variable domain, filled in from reference TRBV7-9 and TRBJ1-4, reads DTGVSQNPRHKITKRGQNVTFRCDPISEHNRLYWYRQTLGQGPEFLTYFQNEAQLEKSRLLSDRFSAERPKGSFSTLEIQRTEQGDSAMYLCASSPRQSNEKLFFGSGTQLSVL.

The chain combines TRBV14 with TRBJ2-3, with D possibly being TRBD2 (6 bases). CDR3 length: 18 residues. V was shortened by 0 bases and J by 2 bases, with 18 bases between the two germline ends. Germline assignment: CDR1 SGHDN and CDR2 FVKESK. The CDR3 reads CASSQDRFFSGPTDTQYF. The CDR3 nucleotides are TGTGCCAGCAGCCAAGATCGCTTTTTTAGCGGACCCACAGATACGCAGTATTTT.

The chain combines TRBV7-7 with TRBJ2-7, with TRBD1 matching 12 bases. Germline CDR1 is SSHAT and CDR2 is FNYEAQ (reference sequence). The CDR3 length is 14 residues. V shed 3 bases and J 4 bases; nucleotides not matched to a gene: 1. The CDR3 region has the DNA TGTGCCAGCAGCTTGGGACAGGGGGCATACGAGCAGTACTTC. This gives the protein CASSLGQGAYEQYF.

The V and J genes are TRBV11-2 and TRBJ2-5, with D maybe TRBD2 (6 bases). Germline V gives CDR1 SGHAT, CDR2 FQNNGV. The CDR3 covers 15 residues. V dropped 1 base and J dropped 1 base, with 10 bases sitting between them. Here the CDR3 reads CASSLVGSGQETQYF. DNA for the CDR3: TGTGCCAGCAGCTTAGTGGGTAGCGGCCAAGAGACCCAGTACTTC.

The genes are TRBV19 and TRBJ1-1; D might be TRBD1 (6 bases). Per the germline V gene, CDR1 is LNHDA and CDR2 is SQIVND (reference sequence). The V gene lost 4 bases and the J gene lost 1 base, with 19 bases spanning the gap. This CDR3 spans 17 amino acids. The CDR3 region has the DNA TGTGCCAGTAGTAATGGGGCGGGCGGGGGCTCGAACACTGAAGCTTTCTTT. Its translation: CASSNGAGGGSNTEAFF.

This chain links TRBV19 with TRBJ2-3; 12 nucleotides line up with TRBD2. CDR3 length equals 16 residues. With 9 bases clipped from V and 4 bases from J, the junction kept 11 bases outside the gene matches. Germline lookup yields CDR1 LNHDA and CDR2 SQIVND (reference sequence). The CDR3 loop reads CASHRLAGGSPDTQYF. CDR3 nucleotides: TGTGCCAGCCACCGGCTAGCGGGGGGGTCCCCAGATACGCAGTATTTT.

CDR3 loop: CASSLGLVTEAFF. The CDR3 DNA follows: TGTGCCAGCAGCCTCGGACTGGTCACTGAAGCTTTCTTT. V usage is TRBV3-1 (or the pseudogene TRBV3-2) and J usage is TRBJ1-1, with D unclear. Trimming left V 4 bases short and J 4 bases short, with 10 bases between. The CDR3 is made up of 13 amino acids. The germline gives CDR1 LGHDT, CDR2 YNNKEL (reference sequence).

The chain employs TRBV29-1 and TRBJ1-2; 11 nucleotides agree with TRBD1. V shed 4 bases and J 7 bases; nucleotides not matched to a gene: 2. The CDR3 spans 12 residues. Germline CDR1 reads SQVTM; CDR2 reads ANQGSEA. CDR3 sequence: CSVVGQGGGYTF. CDR3 coding DNA: TGCAGCGTTGTGGGACAGGGGGGTGGCTACACCTTC. The full variable domain, with the rest looked up from reference TRBV29-1 and TRBJ1-2, is SAVISQKPSRDICQRGTSLTIQCQVDSQVTMMFWYRQQPGQSLTLIATANQGSEATYESGFVIDKFPISRPNLTFSTLTVSNMSPEDSSIYLCSVVGQGGGYTFGSGTRLTVV.

The chain links TRBV6-2 or TRBV6-3 to TRBJ2-1, with 9 bases fitting TRBD2. The CDR3 covers 16 residues. V dropped 0 bases and J dropped 0; count of bases not matched to a gene: 0. The germline V gene encodes CDR1 MNHEY and CDR2 SVGEGT. In DNA form, the CDR3 reads TGTGCCAGCAGTTACTCTAGCGGGAGCTCCTACAATGAGCAGTTCTTC. This encodes CASSYSSGSSYNEQFF.

The chain has TRBV6-1 and TRBJ2-2; tentative D call: TRBD1 (6 bases). V lost 2 bases, J lost 6 bases, and 13 bases lay in between. CDR3 length: 15 amino acids. Looked up from germline, CDR1 is MNHNS and CDR2 is SASEGT. The CDR3: CASSELAGDAGELFF. Here the CDR3 DNA reads TGTGCCAGCAGTGAACTGGCAGGGGACGCCGGGGAGCTGTTTTTT.

This sequence joins TRBV15 and TRBJ2-5; 16 bases line up with TRBD2. V gave up 5 bases and J gave up 0 bases; unmatched junction bases: 3. Per the germline V gene, CDR1 is LNHNV and CDR2 is YYDKDF (reference sequence). The CDR3 length is 17 residues. The CDR3 DNA follows: TGTGCCACCAGCGCGGGACTAGCGGGGGGGAACCAAGAGACCCAGTACTTC. It translates to CATSAGLAGGNQETQYF.

The V and J genes are TRBV19 and TRBJ2-3, with a weak D call TRBD2 (5 bases). CDR3 length equals 15 residues. The ends were cut back, 3 bases at V and 4 bases at J, with 14 bases in the middle. Germline V gene data show CDR1 as LNHDA and CDR2 as SQIVND (reference sequence). The CDR3, as DNA: TGTGCCAGTAGTATGGGGAGTGGATTCGCAGATACGCAGTATTTT. This encodes CASSMGSGFADTQYF.

The J gene is TRBJ2-3, the V gene TRBV6-4, with 8 bases lining up with TRBD1. V lost 5 bases, J lost 3 bases, and 4 bases stayed unmatched. This CDR3 is built from 14 residues. Germline CDR1 reads MRHNA; CDR2 reads SNTAGT. CDR3 residues: CASSRQGWTDTQYF. CDR3 in DNA: TGTGCCAGCAGTCGACAGGGGTGGACAGATACGCAGTATTTT.

V and J are TRBV2 and TRBJ2-7; 7 nucleotides agree with TRBD1. CDR3 size: 15 residues. Germline V lookup: CDR1 SNHLY, CDR2 FYNNEI. Trimming took 8 bases from V and 1 from J; bases not matched to a gene: 11. CDR3 in amino acids: CASQLTGDSSYEQYF. CDR3 nucleotide sequence: TGTGCCAGCCAACTTACAGGGGATTCGTCCTACGAGCAGTACTTC.